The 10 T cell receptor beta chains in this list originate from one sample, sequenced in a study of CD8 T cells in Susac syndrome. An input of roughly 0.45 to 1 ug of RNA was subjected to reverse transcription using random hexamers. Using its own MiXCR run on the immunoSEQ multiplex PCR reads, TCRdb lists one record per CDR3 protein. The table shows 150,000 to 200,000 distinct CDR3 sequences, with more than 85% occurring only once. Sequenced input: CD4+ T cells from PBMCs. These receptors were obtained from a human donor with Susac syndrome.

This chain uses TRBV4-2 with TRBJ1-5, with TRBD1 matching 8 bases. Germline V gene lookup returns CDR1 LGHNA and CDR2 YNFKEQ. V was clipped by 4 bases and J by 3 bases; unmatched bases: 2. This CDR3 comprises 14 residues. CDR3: CASSPDRDNQPQHF. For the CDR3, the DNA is TGTGCCAGCAGCCCGGACAGGGACAATCAGCCCCAGCATTTT.

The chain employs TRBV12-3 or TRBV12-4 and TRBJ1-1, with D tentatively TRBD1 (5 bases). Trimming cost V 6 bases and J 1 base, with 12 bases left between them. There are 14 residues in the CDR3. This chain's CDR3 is CASSYTTANTEAFF. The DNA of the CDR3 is TGTGCCAGCAGCTATACGACAGCGAACACTGAAGCTTTCTTT.

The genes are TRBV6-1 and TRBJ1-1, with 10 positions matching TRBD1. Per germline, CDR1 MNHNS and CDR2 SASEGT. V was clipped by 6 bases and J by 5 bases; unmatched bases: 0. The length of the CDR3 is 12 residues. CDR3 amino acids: CASRDRGTEAFF. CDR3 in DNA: TGTGCCAGCAGGGACAGGGGGACTGAAGCTTTCTTT.

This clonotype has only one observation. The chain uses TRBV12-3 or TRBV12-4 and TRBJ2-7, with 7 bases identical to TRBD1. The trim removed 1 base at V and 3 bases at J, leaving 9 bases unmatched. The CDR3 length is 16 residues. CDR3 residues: CASSLVPRDSYYEQYF. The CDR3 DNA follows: TGTGCCAGCAGTTTAGTCCCCAGGGACAGCTACTACGAGCAGTACTTC.

The CDR3 nucleotides are TGTGCCAGTAGACAGGACAGGGTGGGAGGCTACACCTTC. It translates to CASRQDRVGGYTF. This chain joins TRBV19 and TRBJ1-2; the match to TRBD1 covers 8 bases. The ends lost 6 bases at V and 8 bases at J; junction bases unmatched: 8. Germline lookup yields CDR1 LNHDA and CDR2 SQIVND (reference sequence). This CDR3 is 13 amino acids long. The whole variable domain, remainder taken from reference TRBV19 and TRBJ1-2, is DGGITQSPKYLFRKEGQNVTLSCEQNLNHDAMYWYRQDPGQGLRLIYYSQIVNDFQKGDIAEGYSVSREKKESFPLTVTSAQKNPTAFYLCASRQDRVGGYTFGSGTRLTVV.

The DNA of the CDR3 is TGTGCCACTAGGACAGGGGGCGCGAATGGCAATCAGCCCCAGCATTTT. Translated, it gives CATRTGGANGNQPQHF. The chain has TRBV19 and TRBJ1-5; TRBD1 matches 11 bases. Losses at the gene ends were 10 bases for V and 2 bases for J; bases not matched to a gene: 10. Germline V gene sequence: CDR1 LNHDA, CDR2 SQIVND (reference sequence). This CDR3 comprises 16 residues.

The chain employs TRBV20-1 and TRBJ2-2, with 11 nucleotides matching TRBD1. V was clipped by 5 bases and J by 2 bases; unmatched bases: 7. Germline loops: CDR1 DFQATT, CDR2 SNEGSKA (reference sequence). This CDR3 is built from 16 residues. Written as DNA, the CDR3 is TGCAGTGCTCGATCCCGGACAGGGGGCAACACCGGGGAGCTGTTTTTT. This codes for CSARSRTGGNTGELFF.

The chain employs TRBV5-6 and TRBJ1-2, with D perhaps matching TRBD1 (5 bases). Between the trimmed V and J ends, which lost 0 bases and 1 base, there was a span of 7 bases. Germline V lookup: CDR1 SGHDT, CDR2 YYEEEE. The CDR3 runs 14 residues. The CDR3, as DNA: TGTGCCAGCAGCTTGGACGGGGGTAACTATGGCTACACCTTC. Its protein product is CASSLDGGNYGYTF.

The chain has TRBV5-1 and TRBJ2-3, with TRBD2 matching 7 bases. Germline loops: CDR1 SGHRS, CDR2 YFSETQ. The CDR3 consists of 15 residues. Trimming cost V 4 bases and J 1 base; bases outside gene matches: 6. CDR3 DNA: TGCGCCAGCAGCCCCCTGAGCGGGGGCACAGATACGCAGTATTTT. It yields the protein CASSPLSGGTDTQYF.

CDR3 region: CASSSGNSLFTDTQYF. CDR3 in DNA: TGTGCCAGCAGCTCCGGGAACTCACTCTTCACAGATACGCAGTATTTT. This chain connects TRBV5-4 to TRBJ2-3; D may be TRBD2 (5 bases). The length of the CDR3 is 16 residues. CDR1 SGHNT and CDR2 YYREEE come from the germline V gene (reference sequence). Trimming shortened V by 3 bases and J by 2 bases, and 16 bases separated the two germline ends.